This entry concerns a single TCR beta chain. The data were obtained in a study of T cell responses to AZD1222 COVID-19 vaccine. Germline V gene sequence: CDR1 ENHRY, CDR2 SYGVKD. Trimming pared 4 bases from V and 4 bases from J, leaving 8 bases between. This CDR3 has 13 amino acids. The protocol was immunoSEQ multiplex PCR, while the TCRdb copy is restricted to in-frame clones and leaves out a portion. There are about 100,000 clones in the sample; about 89% occur only once, and 6.2% lies in the top ten. The genes are TRBV10-3 and TRBJ2-1, with D possibly matching TRBD1 (6 bases). The TCR was taken from an adult who received the AZD1222 COVID-19 vaccine. The sequenced sample was peripheral blood, obtained 28 days after the second AZD1222 dose. The CDR3 protein is CAISGQVYNEQFF. The CDR3 DNA reads TGTGCCATCAGTGGACAGGTGTACAATGAGCAGTTCTTC.